This T cell receptor beta chain stems from a study of spatial heterogeneity in lung cancer. Study summary: Unique TCR and UMI combinations averaged more than ten appearances each in raw reads.

Study-level findings and limits: More often at tumor resection than at routine follow-up, ubiquitous expanded tumor TCRs were detected in the blood.

This clonotype is labeled as medium-sized. The antigen remains undetermined. This beta chain is a stray sequence in a library constructed for alpha chains; its clone size is not meaningful. As for time point: sample taken at primary tumor resection. Unsorted tumor, nontumor lung tissue or cryopreserved PBMC supplied the whole RNA. The donors, roughly 70 patients with untreated early-stage non-small cell lung cancer, provided the samples. TCRdb analysed the 5' RACE reads with MiXCR anew, one entry per CDR3 protein. The data hold some 4,100 distinct CDR3 sequences, with approximately 24% observed a single time. V gave up 4 bases and J gave up 7 bases; unmatched junction bases: 10. The CDR3 runs 15 residues. CDR1 SEHNR and CDR2 FQNEAQ come from the germline V gene (reference sequence).

This TCR derives from a female donor with early-stage non-small cell lung cancer. The material sequenced was PBMCs, taken at surgery. This chain links TRBV7-9 with TRBJ2-1; 7 bases are shared with TRBD2. The CDR3 DNA sequence: TGTGCCAGCAGCTCGCTAGCGGACCCTACGAATGAGCAGTTCTTC. It specifies CASSSLADPTNEQFF.